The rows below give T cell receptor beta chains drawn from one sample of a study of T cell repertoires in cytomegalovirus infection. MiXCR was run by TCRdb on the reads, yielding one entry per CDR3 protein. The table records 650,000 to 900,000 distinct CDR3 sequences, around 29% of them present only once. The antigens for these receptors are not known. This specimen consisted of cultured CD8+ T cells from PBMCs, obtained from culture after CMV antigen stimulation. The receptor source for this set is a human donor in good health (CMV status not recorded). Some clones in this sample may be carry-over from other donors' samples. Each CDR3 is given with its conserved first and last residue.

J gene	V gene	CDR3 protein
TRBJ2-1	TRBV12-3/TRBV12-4	CASSFNGNEQFF
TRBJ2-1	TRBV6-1	CASSRTSGGSYNEQFF
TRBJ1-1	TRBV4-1	CASSPQGGGTEAFF
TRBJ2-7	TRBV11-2	CASSRPGWTGGAEQYF
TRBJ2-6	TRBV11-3	CASSLSREGTPSGANVLTF
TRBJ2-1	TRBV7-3	CASSLGPFSGQILYNEQFF
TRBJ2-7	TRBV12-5	CASGSGVPEQYF
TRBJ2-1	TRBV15	CATSRSLAGGPNEQFF
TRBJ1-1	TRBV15	CATRKGATEAFF
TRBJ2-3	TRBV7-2	CASSPPASTDTQYF
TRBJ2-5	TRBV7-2	CASSPFVETQYF
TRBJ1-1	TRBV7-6	CASSPAELGKNTEAFF
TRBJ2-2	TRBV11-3	CASSQTGGELFF
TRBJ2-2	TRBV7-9	CASSSNTGANTGELFF
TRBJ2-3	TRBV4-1	CASSLSEYTDTQYF
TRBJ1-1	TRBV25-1	CASRSQGGTEAFF
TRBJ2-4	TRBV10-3	CAISERRGGKGAKNIQYF
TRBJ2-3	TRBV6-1	CASSEEWGSTDTQYF
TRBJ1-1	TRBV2	CASSEAFWTGVDTEAFF
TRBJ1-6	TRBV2	CASGGGRSSYNSPLHF
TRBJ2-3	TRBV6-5	CASSNGLAGGFTDTQYF
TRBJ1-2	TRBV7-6	CVSSSMGLQGGYTF
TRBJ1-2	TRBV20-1	CSARASDRGDGYTF
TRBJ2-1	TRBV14	CASSQEQWGMRDREQFF
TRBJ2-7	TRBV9	CASQGNSYEQYF
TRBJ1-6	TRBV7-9	CASSRAGTVNSPLHF
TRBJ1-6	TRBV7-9	CASSLVLRGSPLHF
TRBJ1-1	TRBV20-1	CSAREKGPWVKITEAFF
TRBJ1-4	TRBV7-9	CASSLRTVATNEKLFF
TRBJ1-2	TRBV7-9	CASSLPRDRDITSYGYTF
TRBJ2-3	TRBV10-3	CAIRGGPRGLAGSTDTQYF
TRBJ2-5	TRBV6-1	CASSEVKGRRETQYF
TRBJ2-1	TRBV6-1	CASLGRGKNEQFF
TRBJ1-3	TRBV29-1	CSVEQGEGNTIYF
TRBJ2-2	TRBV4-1	CASSQEVDPNTGELFF
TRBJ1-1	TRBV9	CASSKGRTGRSNTEAFF
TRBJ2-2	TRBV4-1	CASSPQGTSFNTGELFF
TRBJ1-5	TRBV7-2	CASSSSVFGSIDQPQHF
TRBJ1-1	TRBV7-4	CASITWDRTNTEAFF
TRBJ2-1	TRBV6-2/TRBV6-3	CASSYRSNEQFF
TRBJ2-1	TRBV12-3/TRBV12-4	CASRIHYNEQFF
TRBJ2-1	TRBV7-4	CASSFMAGSHNEQFF
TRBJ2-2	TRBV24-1	CATSDLTSSGAGELFF
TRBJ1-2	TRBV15	CATSRERSNYGYTF
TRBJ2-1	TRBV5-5	CASSGRAGRDEQFF
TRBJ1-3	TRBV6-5	CASSYAGSSGNTIYF
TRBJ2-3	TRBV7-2	CASSAGAGGYTDTQYF
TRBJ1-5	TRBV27	CASRAAGVGQPQHF
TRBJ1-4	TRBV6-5	CATWDGGFILFF
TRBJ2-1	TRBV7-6	CASSLYPGGDNEQFF
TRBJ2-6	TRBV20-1	CSARFRNSGANVLTF
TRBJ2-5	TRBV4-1	CASSQTALQETQYF
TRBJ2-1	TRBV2	CASRGTGAYNEQFF
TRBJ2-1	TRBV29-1	CSVGGLAGRTPYNEQFF
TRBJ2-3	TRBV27	CASSKATGTDTQYF
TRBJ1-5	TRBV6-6	CASSLDARAQHF
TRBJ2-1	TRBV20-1	CSSFPLDGGASLEQFF